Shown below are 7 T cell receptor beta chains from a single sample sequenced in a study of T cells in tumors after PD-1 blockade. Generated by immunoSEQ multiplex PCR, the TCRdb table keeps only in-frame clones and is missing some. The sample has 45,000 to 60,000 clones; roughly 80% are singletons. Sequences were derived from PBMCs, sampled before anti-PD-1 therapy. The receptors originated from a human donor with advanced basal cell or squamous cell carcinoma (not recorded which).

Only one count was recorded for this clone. CDR3: CASTAATTGATNEKLFF. The DNA for the CDR3 is TGCGCCAGTACGGCGGCCACCACCGGGGCAACTAATGAAAAACTGTTTTTT. V is TRBV4-1 and J is TRBJ1-4; D call uncertain. The V end was cut by 9 bases, the J end by 0 bases, with 20 bases between. This CDR3 has 17 amino acids. The V gene's germline CDR1 is MGHRA and CDR2 YSYEKL.

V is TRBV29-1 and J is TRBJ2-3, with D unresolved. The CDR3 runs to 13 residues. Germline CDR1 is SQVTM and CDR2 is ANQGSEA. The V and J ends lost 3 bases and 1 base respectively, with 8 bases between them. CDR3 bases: TGCAGCGTTGAGGGCGGTGGCACAGATACGCAGTATTTT. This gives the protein CSVEGGGTDTQYF.

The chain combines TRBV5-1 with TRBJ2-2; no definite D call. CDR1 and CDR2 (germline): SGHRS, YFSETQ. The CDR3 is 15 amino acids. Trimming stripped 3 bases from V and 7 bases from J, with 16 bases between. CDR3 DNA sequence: TGCGCCAGCAGCTCGCTTAGGGTTGGTAGCGGGGAGCTGTTTTTT. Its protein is CASSSLRVGSGELFF.

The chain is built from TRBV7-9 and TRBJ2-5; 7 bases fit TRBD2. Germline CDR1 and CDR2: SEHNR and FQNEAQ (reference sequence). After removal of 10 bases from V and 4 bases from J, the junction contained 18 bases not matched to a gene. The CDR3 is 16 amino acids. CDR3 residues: CAIQRGSSGFGETQYF. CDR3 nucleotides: TGTGCCATCCAAAGAGGGAGTAGCGGGTTTGGAGAGACCCAGTACTTC.

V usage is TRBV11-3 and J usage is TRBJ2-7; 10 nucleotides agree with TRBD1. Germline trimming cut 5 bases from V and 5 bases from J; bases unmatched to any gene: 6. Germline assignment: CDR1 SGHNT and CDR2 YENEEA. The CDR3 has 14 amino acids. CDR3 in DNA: TGTGCCAGCAGCCCGGGACAGGGGTTCGACGAGCAGTACTTC. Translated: CASSPGQGFDEQYF.

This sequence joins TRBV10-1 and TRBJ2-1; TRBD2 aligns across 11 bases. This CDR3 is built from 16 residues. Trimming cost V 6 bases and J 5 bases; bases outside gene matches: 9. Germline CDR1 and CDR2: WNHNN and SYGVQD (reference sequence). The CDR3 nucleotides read TGCGCCAGCAGGGGGGCCCCGGGACTAGCGGACAATGAGCAGTTCTTC. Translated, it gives CASRGAPGLADNEQFF.

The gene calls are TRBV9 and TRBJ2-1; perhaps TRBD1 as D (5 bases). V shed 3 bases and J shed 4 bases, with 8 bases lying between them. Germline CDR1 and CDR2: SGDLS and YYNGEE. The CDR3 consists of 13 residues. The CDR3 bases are TGTGCCAGCAGCGGCACAGGATACAATGAGCAGTTCTTC. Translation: CASSGTGYNEQFF.